The next 3 T cell receptor beta chains were all read from a single sample in a study of T cell responses to AZD1222 COVID-19 vaccine. Profiling relied on immunoSEQ multiplex PCR, and the TCRdb table lists in-frame clones only, not all of them. The table has about 140,000 clones, about 93% seen once. The sequencing here drew on peripheral blood, taken 28 days after the second AZD1222 dose. The source of these receptors is an adult who received the AZD1222 COVID-19 vaccine.

This chain joins TRBV25-1 and TRBJ1-1, with TRBD1 identical over 9 bases. Germline CDR1 reads MGHDK; CDR2 reads SYGVNS. Trimming took 0 bases from V and 7 from J; bases not matched to a gene: 3. CDR3 size: 14 residues. The DNA for the CDR3 is TGTGCCAGCAGTGAATATGGGACAGGGCGTGAAGCTTTCTTT. Its translation: CASSEYGTGREAFF. Full variable domain (outside the CDR3, taken from reference TRBV25-1 and TRBJ1-1): EADIYQTPRYLVIGTGKKITLECSQTMGHDKMYWYQQDPGMELHLIHYSYGVNSTEKGDLSSESTVSRIRTEHFPLTLESARPSHTSQYLCASSEYGTGREAFFGQGTRLTVV.

The gene calls are TRBV6-5 and TRBJ2-2; D unresolved. Germline V lookup: CDR1 MNHEY, CDR2 SVGAGI. The V and J ends lost 6 bases and 1 base respectively, with 12 bases between them. The CDR3 has 15 amino acids. The CDR3 reads CASRSLGKNTGELFF. The CDR3 bases are TGTGCCAGCAGATCGCTCGGAAAGAACACCGGGGAGCTGTTTTTT.

This clone has a single count. The V gene is TRBV7-9, the J gene TRBJ1-1; 7 bases align to TRBD1. V shed 4 bases, J shed 6 bases, and the junction held 5 bases outside the gene matches. The CDR3 is 13 residues long. Germline loops: CDR1 SEHNR, CDR2 FQNEAQ (reference sequence). The CDR3 region has the DNA TGTGCCAGCAGCTCAGGGGGTGAGGCTGAAGCTTTCTTT. Residues: CASSSGGEAEAFF.